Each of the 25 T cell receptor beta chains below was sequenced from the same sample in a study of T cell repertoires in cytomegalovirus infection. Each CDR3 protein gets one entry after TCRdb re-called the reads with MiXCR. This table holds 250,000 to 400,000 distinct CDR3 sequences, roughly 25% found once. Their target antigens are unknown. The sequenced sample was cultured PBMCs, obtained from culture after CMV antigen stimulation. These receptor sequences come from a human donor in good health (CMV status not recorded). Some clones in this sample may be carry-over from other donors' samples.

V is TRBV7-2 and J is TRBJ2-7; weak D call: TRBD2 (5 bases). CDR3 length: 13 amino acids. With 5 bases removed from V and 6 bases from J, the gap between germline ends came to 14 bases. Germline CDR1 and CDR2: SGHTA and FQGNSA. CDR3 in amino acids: CASSQREESEQYV. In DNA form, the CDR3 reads TGTGCCAGCAGCCAGAGGGAAGAGAGCGAGCAGTACGTC.

In DNA form, the CDR3 reads TGTGCCAGCAGCTTAGCAGCGTCAGCAGATACGCAGTATTTT. The encoded protein is CASSLAASADTQYF. The rearrangement joins TRBV7-2 to TRBJ2-3; no reliable D call. CDR3 length: 14 residues. The germline gives CDR1 SGHTA, CDR2 FQGNSA. Trimming removed 0 bases from V and 4 bases from J, with 8 bases in between. The variable domain in full, with the rest retrieved from reference TRBV7-2 and TRBJ2-3, is GAGVSQSPSNKVTEKGKDVELRCDPISGHTALYWYRQSLGQGLEFLIYFQGNSAPDKSGLPSDRFSAERTGGSVSTLTIQRTQQEDSAVYLCASSLAASADTQYFGPGTRLTVL.

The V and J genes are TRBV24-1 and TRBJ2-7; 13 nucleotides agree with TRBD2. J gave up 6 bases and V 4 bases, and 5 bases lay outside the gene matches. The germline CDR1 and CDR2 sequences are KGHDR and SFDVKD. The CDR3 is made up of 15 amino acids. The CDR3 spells CATSDPGTSGTEQYF. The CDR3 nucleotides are TGTGCCACCAGTGACCCCGGGACTAGCGGGACCGAGCAGTACTTC.

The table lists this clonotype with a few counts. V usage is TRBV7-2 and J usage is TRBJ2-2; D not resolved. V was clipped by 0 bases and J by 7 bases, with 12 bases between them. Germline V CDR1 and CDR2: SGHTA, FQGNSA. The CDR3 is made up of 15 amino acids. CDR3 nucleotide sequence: TGTGCCAGCAGCTTAGCGGGGATGGGCTTCGGGGAGCTGTTTTTT. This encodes CASSLAGMGFGELFF.

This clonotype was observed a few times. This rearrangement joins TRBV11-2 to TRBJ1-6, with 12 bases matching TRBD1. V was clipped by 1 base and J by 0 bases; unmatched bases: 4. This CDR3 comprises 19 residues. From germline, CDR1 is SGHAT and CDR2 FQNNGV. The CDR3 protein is CASSLGGTGGASYNSPLHF. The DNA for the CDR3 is TGTGCCAGCAGCTTAGGTGGGACAGGGGGCGCCTCCTATAATTCACCCCTCCACTTT.

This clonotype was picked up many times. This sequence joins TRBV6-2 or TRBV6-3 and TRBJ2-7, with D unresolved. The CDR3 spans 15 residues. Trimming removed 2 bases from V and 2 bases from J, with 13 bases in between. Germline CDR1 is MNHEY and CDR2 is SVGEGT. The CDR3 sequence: CASSYGAGLTYEQYV. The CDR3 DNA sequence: TGTGCCAGCAGTTACGGCGCAGGCCTAACCTACGAGCAGTACGTC.

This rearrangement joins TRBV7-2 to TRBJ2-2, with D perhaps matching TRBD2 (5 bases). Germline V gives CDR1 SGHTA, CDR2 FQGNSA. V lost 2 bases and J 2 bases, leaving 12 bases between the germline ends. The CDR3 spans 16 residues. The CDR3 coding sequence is TGTGCCAGCAGCTTAAGAGTACTAGAAAACACCGGGGAGCTGTTTTTT. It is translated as CASSLRVLENTGELFF.

The CDR3 loop reads CASSQGPLGTEAFF. The CDR3, as DNA: TGCGCCAGCAGCCAGGGTCCTTTGGGCACTGAAGCTTTCTTT. This sequence joins TRBV4-1 and TRBJ1-1; D remains unclear. The germline CDR1 and CDR2 sequences are MGHRA and YSYEKL. Trimming removed 3 bases at V and 4 bases at J, with 12 bases between. The length of the CDR3 is 14 residues.

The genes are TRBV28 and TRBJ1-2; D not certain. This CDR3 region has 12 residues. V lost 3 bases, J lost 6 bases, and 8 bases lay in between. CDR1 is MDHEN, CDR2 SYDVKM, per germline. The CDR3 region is CASSFRRDGYTF. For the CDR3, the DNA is TGTGCCAGCAGTTTCCGACGGGATGGCTACACCTTC.

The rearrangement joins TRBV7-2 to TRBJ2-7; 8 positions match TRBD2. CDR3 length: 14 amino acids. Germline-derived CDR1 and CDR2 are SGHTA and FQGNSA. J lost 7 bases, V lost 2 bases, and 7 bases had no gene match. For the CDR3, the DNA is TGTGCCAGCAGCTTATCAGCGGGAGAGGTTGAGCAGTACTTC. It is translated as CASSLSAGEVEQYF.

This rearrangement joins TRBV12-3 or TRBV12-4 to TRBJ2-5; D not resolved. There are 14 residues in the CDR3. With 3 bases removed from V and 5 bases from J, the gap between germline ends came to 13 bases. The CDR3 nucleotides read TGTGCCAGCAGTTTCCAGCGTCAAGGGGAGACCCAGTACTTC. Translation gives CASSFQRQGETQYF.

The DNA for the CDR3 is TGTGCCAGCAGCTCCCCCCTAACGAGCTCCTACAATGAGCAGTTCTTC. It codes for CASSSPLTSSYNEQFF. This rearrangement joins TRBV7-6 to TRBJ2-1; D remains unclear. The CDR3 has 16 amino acids. From germline, CDR1 is SGHVS and CDR2 FNYEAQ. Trimming cost V 4 bases and J 0 bases, with 13 bases left between them.

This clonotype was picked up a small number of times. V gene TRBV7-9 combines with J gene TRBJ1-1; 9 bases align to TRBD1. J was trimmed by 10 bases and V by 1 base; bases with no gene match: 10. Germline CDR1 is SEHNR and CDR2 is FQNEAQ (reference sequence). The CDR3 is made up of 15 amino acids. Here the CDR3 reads CASSLERDRASTAFF. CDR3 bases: TGTGCCAGCAGCTTAGAGCGGGACAGGGCATCGACAGCTTTCTTT.

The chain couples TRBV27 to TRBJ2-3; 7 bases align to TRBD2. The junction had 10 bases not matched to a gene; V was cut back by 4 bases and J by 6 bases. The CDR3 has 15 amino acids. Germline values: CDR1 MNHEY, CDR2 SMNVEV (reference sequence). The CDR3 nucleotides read TGTGCCAGCAGTTCCCCGGGACTACTCACGGATACGCAGTATTTT. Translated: CASSSPGLLTDTQYF.

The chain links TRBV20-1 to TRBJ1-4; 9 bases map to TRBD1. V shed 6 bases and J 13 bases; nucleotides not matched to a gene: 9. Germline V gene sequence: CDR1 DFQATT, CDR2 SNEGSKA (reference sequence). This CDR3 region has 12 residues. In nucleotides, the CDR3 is TGCAGTGCCCCGGGACAGGGTCCAGGACTGTTTTTT. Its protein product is CSAPGQGPGLFF.

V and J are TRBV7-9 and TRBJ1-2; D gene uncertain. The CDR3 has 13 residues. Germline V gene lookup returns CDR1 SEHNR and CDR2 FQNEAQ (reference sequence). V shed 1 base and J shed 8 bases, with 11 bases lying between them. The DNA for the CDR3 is TGTGCCAGCAGCTTAGACACGGAATTAGGCTACACCTTC. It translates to CASSLDTELGYTF.

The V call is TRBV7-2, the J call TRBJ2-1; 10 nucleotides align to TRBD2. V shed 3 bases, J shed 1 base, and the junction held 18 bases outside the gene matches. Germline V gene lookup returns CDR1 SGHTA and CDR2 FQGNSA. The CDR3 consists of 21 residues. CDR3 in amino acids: CASSFSGLSLAGDKSYNEQFF. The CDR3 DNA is TGTGCCAGCAGCTTCTCCGGGTTGTCCCTAGCGGGAGATAAGTCCTACAATGAGCAGTTCTTC.

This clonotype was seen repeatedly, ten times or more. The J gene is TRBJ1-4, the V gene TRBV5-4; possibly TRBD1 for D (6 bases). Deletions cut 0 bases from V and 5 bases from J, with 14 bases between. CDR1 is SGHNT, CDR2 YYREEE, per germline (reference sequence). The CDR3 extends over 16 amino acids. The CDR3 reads CASSLGGQGANEKLFF. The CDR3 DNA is TGTGCCAGCAGCTTGGGGGGGCAGGGAGCAAATGAAAAACTGTTTTTT.

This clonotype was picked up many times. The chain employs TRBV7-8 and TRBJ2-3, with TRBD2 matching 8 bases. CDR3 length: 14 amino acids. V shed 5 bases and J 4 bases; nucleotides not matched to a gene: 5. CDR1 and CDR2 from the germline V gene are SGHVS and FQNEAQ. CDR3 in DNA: TGTGCCAGCAGCCGGACTAGCATCCCAGATACGCAGTATTTT. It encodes CASSRTSIPDTQYF. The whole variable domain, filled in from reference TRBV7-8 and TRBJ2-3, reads GAGVSQSPRYKVAKRGQDVALRCDPISGHVSLFWYQQALGQGPEFLTYFQNEAQLDKSGLPSDRFFAERPEGSVSTLKIQRTQQEDSAVYLCASSRTSIPDTQYFGPGTRLTVL.

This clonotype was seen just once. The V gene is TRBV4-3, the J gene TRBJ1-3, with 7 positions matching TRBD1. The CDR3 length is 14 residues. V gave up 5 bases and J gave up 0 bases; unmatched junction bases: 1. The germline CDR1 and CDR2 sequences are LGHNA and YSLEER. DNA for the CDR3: TGCGCCAGCAGCTGGGACAGCTCTGGAAACACCATATATTTT. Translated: CASSWDSSGNTIYF.

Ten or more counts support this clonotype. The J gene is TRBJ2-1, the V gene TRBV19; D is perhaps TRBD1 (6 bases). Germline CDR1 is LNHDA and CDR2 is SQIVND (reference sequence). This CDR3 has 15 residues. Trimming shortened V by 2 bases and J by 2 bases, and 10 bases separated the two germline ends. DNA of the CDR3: TGTGCCAGTAGTATACAGGGGTCCGCCTACAATGAGCAGTTCTTC. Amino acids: CASSIQGSAYNEQFF.

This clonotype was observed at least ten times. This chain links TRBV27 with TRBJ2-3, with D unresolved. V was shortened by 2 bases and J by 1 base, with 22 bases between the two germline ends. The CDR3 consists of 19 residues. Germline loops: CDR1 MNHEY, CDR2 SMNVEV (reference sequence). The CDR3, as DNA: TGTGCCAGCAGTTTAGAACCGACATGGGGAACGCTACGCACAGATACGCAGTATTTT. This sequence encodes CASSLEPTWGTLRTDTQYF.

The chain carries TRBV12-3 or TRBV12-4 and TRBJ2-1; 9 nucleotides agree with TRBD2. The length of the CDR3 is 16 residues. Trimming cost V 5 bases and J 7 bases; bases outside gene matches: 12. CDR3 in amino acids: CASSQSGGRGGNEQFF. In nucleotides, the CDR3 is TGTGCCAGCAGTCAGAGCGGGGGGAGAGGAGGGAATGAGCAGTTCTTC.

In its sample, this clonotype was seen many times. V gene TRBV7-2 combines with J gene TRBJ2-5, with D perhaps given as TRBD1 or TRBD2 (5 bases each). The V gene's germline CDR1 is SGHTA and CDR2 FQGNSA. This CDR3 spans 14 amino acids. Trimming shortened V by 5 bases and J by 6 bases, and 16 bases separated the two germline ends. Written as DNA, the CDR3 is TGTGCCAGCAGCCAGGCGGGCAGGGTAAAGACCCAGTACTTC. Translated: CASSQAGRVKTQYF.

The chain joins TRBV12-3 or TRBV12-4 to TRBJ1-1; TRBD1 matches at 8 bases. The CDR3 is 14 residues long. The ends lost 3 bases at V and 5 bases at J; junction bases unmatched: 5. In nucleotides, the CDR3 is TGTGCCAGCAGTTTTCAGGGGGCAGAAACTGAAGCTTTCTTT. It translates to CASSFQGAETEAFF.